This record looks at one TCR beta chain sequence and its context. The clone's antigen remains unknown. Within one base of it there is no much larger clone, and no base qualities were kept. From cysteine to phenylalanine, the CDR3 is 14 amino acids long. The sequence is cut down to CDR3 DNA, 42 bases in frame from base 1. Trimming takes 0 bases from V and 3 bases from J, and the germline ends sit 8 bases apart. CDR1 DFQATT and CDR2 SNEGSKA are derived from the germline V gene (reference sequence). RNA was extracted using the RNeasy kit, and about 0.5 to 1 ug of the RNA was reverse transcribed with random hexamers. TCR beta CDR3 regions were amplified with the immunoSEQ multiplex PCR assay covering 54 Vbeta and 13 Jbeta segments. To correct PCR amplification bias, a synthetic template baseline was used for both primer optimization and computational correction. The original pipeline was this. Reads were annotated to V, D and J genes per IMGT and analyzed with immunoSEQ Analyzer, keeping only productive sequences. Clonality was computed as one minus Shannon entropy normalized by log2 of the number of productive unique sequences. For each patient and control, public and private clones were evaluated within the 100 most prevalent clones. A clone was defined as Susac-specific if it was absent from the healthy and MS cohorts, from roughly 980 published viral clones and from other ImmuneACCESS disease sequences. The public sequencing data were trimmed at Q25 with fastp and processed into clonotypes with MiXCR by TCRdb, which kept only in-frame beta chains. A single entry per CDR3 protein holds the most common genes and DNA from its merged rows. These V and J calls are TCRdb output, not the study's own analysis. The sample table contains 100,000 to 150,000 distinct CDR3 sequences; only one count was recorded for about 94% of them. The ten largest clones capture more than 0.25% of the sample.

High-throughput TCR beta sequencing profiled peripheral blood CD8+ and CD4+ T cells from healthy donors, Susac syndrome patients and multiple sclerosis patients. Recently defined diagnostic criteria for definite or probable disease were met by the Susac syndrome patients. CD8+ TEMRA cells were enriched by FACS, while bulk CD8+ and CD4+ T cells were purified by magnetic negative isolation. Blood was drawn into EDTA tubes, processed within 24 hours, and PBMCs were isolated by density gradient centrifugation. PBMCs intended for TCR sequencing were cryopreserved in liquid nitrogen and were subsequently thawed in a 37 degrees C water bath. The sorted or isolated CD4+, CD8+ and CD8+ TEMRA cells reached a purity of at least 90%. The data were taken from a study of CD8 T cells in Susac syndrome (dated by TCRdb to about 2019). About the investigation overall: Of the Susac syndrome patients who were sequenced, about eight were in clinical remission while five or six had clinically active disease. At blood withdrawal, Susac syndrome patients were either therapy-naive, taking corticosteroids (in some cases with IVIg as well), or taking IVIg alone. Repertoire sequencing was used to test whether CD8+ T cell activation and differentiation in Susac syndrome was antigen driven. Clonality of the CD8+ T cell repertoire was compared between over 10 healthy donors, approximately 14 Susac syndrome patients and about 15 multiple sclerosis patients.

What the authors observed across the whole study: Under 20 and five Susac-specific public clones were found in the total CD8+ and CD8+ TEMRA repertoires, respectively. Susac syndrome CD8+ repertoires showed clonal expansion, highest in CD8+ TEMRA cells and greater in clinically active than remitting patients. The number of individuals in the TCR sequencing and HLA analysis was recognized as being relatively small.

The source material was CD8+ T cells from PBMCs. The rearranged segments are TRBV20-1 and TRBJ2-2; D gene: possibly TRBD1, on 5 matching bases. This clonotype was obtained from a human donor with Susac syndrome. CDR3 reads: CSAREGQYTGELFF. The DNA is as follows: TGCAGTGCTAGAGAGGGGCAGTACACCGGGGAGCTGTTTTTT.